This T cell receptor (beta chain) was sequenced in a study of blood T cell repertoires in COVID-19. Study summary: Samples representing acute and convalescent COVID-19 were sourced from the United States, Italy and Spain. T cells, B-cell-depleted T cells, or PBMCs supplied cDNA or gDNA.

Under the authors' procedure: Counts of nucleated cells, estimated from reference gene primer amplification, were obtained. Measured with immunoSEQ multiplex PCR; TCRdb has only the in-frame clones, and not every one. D and trimming come from the DNA, and the V and J calls and clone size come from that table. This table has some 100,000 clones, more than 80% appearing once. The CDR3 is 15 residues long. Trimming removed 1 base from V and 0 bases from J, with 10 bases in between. The germline V gene has CDR1 GTSNPN and CDR2 SVGIG (reference sequence). This chain links TRBV30 with TRBJ1-3; tentative D call: TRBD1 (6 bases). The receptor comes from a human donor in a cohort sampled during active COVID-19. The sequenced sample consisted of peripheral blood. The CDR3 nucleotides are TGTGCCTGGAGTGCGGACAGACTCTCTGGAAACACCATATATTTT. This encodes CAWSADRLSGNTIYF.